These 7 T cell receptor beta chains were all obtained from the same sample, sequenced in a study of T cells in tuberculosis (dated by TCRdb to the late 2010s). Libraries came from the immunoSEQ multiplex PCR assay. TCRdb holds this immuneACCESS table with in-frame rearrangements only. Some clones are missing; in checked studies, unresolved V genes explain under half, and the rest has no known cause. The sample table holds about 49,000 clones, of which 90% to 95% were seen once. The ten most abundant clones make up about 1.3% of the sample. In the paper's terms, the time point label means: new active TB diagnosis, blood taken before or within 7 days of starting treatment. The material sequenced was PBMCs, taken at tuberculosis diagnosis. These receptors came from an adult with tuberculosis.

The chain has TRBV10-1 and TRBJ1-1; D unclear. V was trimmed by 4 bases and J by 1 base, leaving 13 bases between them. CDR1 is WNHNN and CDR2 is SYGVQD in the germline V gene (reference sequence). The CDR3 is 15 residues long. The CDR3 nucleotides are TGCGCCAGCAGTGCCCGGGTAGGTCCGAACACTGAAGCTTTCTTT. It encodes CASSARVGPNTEAFF.

The V gene is TRBV13, the J gene TRBJ1-1, with TRBD1 matching 9 bases. The CDR3 consists of 15 residues. Per the germline V gene, CDR1 is PRHDT and CDR2 is FYEKMQ (reference sequence). The ends lost 5 bases at V and 4 bases at J; junction bases unmatched: 8. CDR3 sequence (DNA): TGTGCCAGCAGCGCCGGGGACAGGGTGGGCACTGAAGCTTTCTTT. Protein sequence: CASSAGDRVGTEAFF.

The chain recombines TRBV10-3 with TRBJ2-5; no definite D call. V gave up 2 bases and J gave up 2 bases, with 6 bases separating them. The length of the CDR3 is 13 residues. The germline V gene has CDR1 ENHRY and CDR2 SYGVKD. The CDR3 reads CAISEAPQETQYF. DNA for the CDR3: TGTGCCATCAGTGAGGCGCCTCAAGAGACCCAGTACTTC.

This chain uses TRBV13 with TRBJ2-3, with D hard to call. CDR3 length: 14 residues. V was trimmed by 1 base and J by 6 bases, leaving 11 bases between them. Germline assignment: CDR1 PRHDT and CDR2 FYEKMQ (reference sequence). CDR3 sequence reads: CASSLAGIPDTQYF. The CDR3 nucleotides read TGTGCCAGCAGCTTAGCGGGTATACCGGATACGCAGTATTTT.

The chain employs TRBV7-2 and TRBJ2-7, with a possible D match to TRBD2 (5 bases). The length of the CDR3 is 11 residues. Germline-derived CDR1 and CDR2 are SGHTA and FQGNSA. The ends were cut back, 6 bases at V and 7 bases at J, with 10 bases in the middle. CDR3 sequence: CASSSSGEQYF. CDR3 DNA sequence: TGTGCCAGCAGTTCGAGCGGAGAGCAGTACTTC.

The chain recombines TRBV7-2 with TRBJ1-4; D not resolved. This CDR3 region has 15 residues. Trimming removed 1 base at V and 4 bases at J, with 10 bases between. CDR1 and CDR2 from the germline V gene are SGHTA and FQGNSA. For the CDR3, the DNA is TGTGCCAGCAGCTTAGGTAGAGGCAATAATGAAAAACTGTTTTTT. The encoded protein is CASSLGRGNNEKLFF.

Only one count was recorded for this clone. The chain combines TRBV5-5 with TRBJ2-3, with 8 nucleotides matching TRBD2. Germline V gene lookup returns CDR1 SGHKS and CDR2 YYEKEE (reference sequence). The J segment lost 2 bases and the V segment lost 2 bases, leaving 4 bases of the junction unmatched. The CDR3 sequence is 15 residues long. The CDR3 loop reads CASSFLAGLTDTQYF. The CDR3 bases are TGTGCCAGCAGCTTTTTAGCGGGGCTCACAGATACGCAGTATTTT.